The 25 T cell receptor beta chains in this list originate from one sample, sequenced in a study of T cell therapy after organ transplantation. TCRdb's table, derived via immunoSEQ multiplex PCR, lists solely in-frame clones and lacks some. The sample includes approximately 6,400 clones, about two thirds of them seen just once. Time point defined: 4-8 weeks after completion of therapy. These TCRs are of unknown antigen specificity. This sample comprised CD8+ T cells from blood, obtained after autologous CMV-specific T cell therapy. Receptors originate from a human patient who had received a solid organ transplant and had CMV disease. Some T cells may trace back to the graft donor.

This rearrangement joins TRBV7-8 to TRBJ1-5; 7 positions agree with TRBD1. This CDR3 spans 15 amino acids. Germline lookup yields CDR1 SGHVS and CDR2 FQNEAQ. V was clipped by 5 bases and J by 6 bases; unmatched bases: 10. The CDR3 here is CASSPLQGSVQPQHF. In nucleotides, the CDR3 is TGTGCCAGCAGCCCTCTACAGGGGTCGGTTCAGCCCCAGCATTTT.

This clone was seen more than once but under ten times. The gene calls are TRBV5-1 and TRBJ2-7; D gene ambiguous. The CDR3 runs 11 residues. The V gene's germline CDR1 is SGHRS and CDR2 YFSETQ. V lost 1 base and J lost 2, with 1 base in between. CDR3 nucleotides: TGCGCCAGCAGCTTGACCTACGAGCAGTACTTC. This gives the protein CASSLTYEQYF.

The V and J genes are TRBV19 and TRBJ2-1; D is unresolved. The CDR3 extends over 16 amino acids. V lost 3 bases and J 8 bases, leaving 20 bases between the germline ends. Germline CDR1 LNHDA, CDR2 SQIVND (reference sequence). CDR3 residues: CASSILALALDHEQFF. The CDR3 DNA sequence: TGTGCCAGTAGTATTTTGGCTCTCGCGTTGGACCATGAGCAGTTCTTC.

Here the CDR3 reads CASSYVTGGGDTQYF. The CDR3, as DNA: TGTGCCAGCAGTTACGTCACGGGAGGGGGTGATACGCAGTATTTT. V usage is TRBV6-5 and J usage is TRBJ2-3, with TRBD2 identical over 8 bases. There are 15 residues in the CDR3. V was pared by 2 bases and J by 6 bases, with 7 bases of the junction left unmatched. CDR1 is MNHEY, CDR2 SVGAGI, per germline.

The chain joins TRBV6-5 to TRBJ2-7; the D gene is possibly TRBD2 (6 bases). V lost 4 bases and J 6 bases, leaving 13 bases between the germline ends. Germline values: CDR1 MNHEY, CDR2 SVGAGI. The length of the CDR3 is 13 residues. The CDR3 nucleotides are TGTGCCAGCAGTTCGGGACTCAGAGGCGAGCAGTACTTC. Its translation is CASSSGLRGEQYF.

The chain joins TRBV19 to TRBJ1-1, with no clear D. This CDR3 region has 12 residues. The V gene's germline CDR1 is LNHDA and CDR2 SQIVND (reference sequence). V was shortened by 6 bases and J by 5 bases, with 10 bases between the two germline ends. CDR3 sequence reads: CASSIMDTEAFF. CDR3 nucleotide sequence: TGTGCCAGTAGCATCATGGATACTGAAGCTTTCTTT.

This clone was seen once. The chain employs TRBV19 and TRBJ2-3, with D possibly matching TRBD2 (5 bases). CDR3 length equals 16 residues. Germline V gives CDR1 LNHDA, CDR2 SQIVND (reference sequence). V was pared by 1 base and J by 0 bases, with 11 bases between. This chain's CDR3 is CASSIVGESSTDTQYF. CDR3 DNA sequence: TGTGCCAGTAGTATAGTCGGGGAGAGTAGCACAGATACGCAGTATTTT.

This clone rates as medium-sized. The chain carries TRBV7-9 and TRBJ1-1, with TRBD1 as a possible D gene (6 bases). CDR3 length equals 14 residues. The V end was cut by 7 bases, the J end by 4 bases, with 16 bases between. Per the germline V gene, CDR1 is SEHNR and CDR2 is FQNEAQ (reference sequence). DNA for the CDR3: TGTGCCAGCACCGTAGGGGGGGCGCGCACTGAAGCTTTCTTT. Its translation is CASTVGGARTEAFF. Full variable domain (outside the CDR3, taken from reference TRBV7-9 and TRBJ1-1): DTGVSQNPRHKITKRGQNVTFRCDPISEHNRLYWYRQTLGQGPEFLTYFQNEAQLEKSRLLSDRFSAERPKGSFSTLEIQRTEQGDSAMYLCASTVGGARTEAFFGQGTRLTVV.

V usage is TRBV7-9 and J usage is TRBJ2-3; possible D gene TRBD2, 6 bases. Looked up from germline, CDR1 is SEHNR and CDR2 is FQNEAQ (reference sequence). V lost 5 bases to trimming and J lost 3 bases, with 21 bases between them. The CDR3 covers 17 residues. DNA of the CDR3: TGTGCCAGCAGCCATTTAATTGGAGGGCCAAGGACAGATACGCAGTATTTT. It encodes CASSHLIGGPRTDTQYF.

V and J are TRBV7-9 and TRBJ2-3; 7 nucleotides align to TRBD2. Germline assignment: CDR1 SEHNR and CDR2 FQNEAQ (reference sequence). This CDR3 has 16 residues. The V and J ends lost 1 base and 2 bases, in that order; junction bases with no gene match: 6. CDR3 amino acids: CASSLGPSGPTDTQYF. The CDR3 nucleotides read TGTGCCAGCAGCTTAGGGCCTAGCGGACCCACAGATACGCAGTATTTT.

The chain recombines TRBV28 with TRBJ1-3; TRBD1 matches 7 bases. Germline V lookup: CDR1 MDHEN, CDR2 SYDVKM. V gave up 0 bases and J gave up 0 bases; unmatched junction bases: 2. This CDR3 is 16 amino acids long. The CDR3 here is CASSLWAGGSGNTIYF. The CDR3 DNA follows: TGTGCCAGCAGTTTATGGGCAGGGGGCTCTGGAAACACCATATATTTT.

The V and J genes are TRBV28 and TRBJ2-7, with a tentative D call TRBD1 (5 bases). V was trimmed by 6 bases and J by 4 bases, leaving 19 bases between them. The CDR3 runs to 15 residues. Per germline, CDR1 MDHEN and CDR2 SYDVKM. CDR3 nucleotide sequence: TGTGCCAGCAGCTCCCCAGGGAAAGGTCGTTACGAGCAGTACTTC. This gives the protein CASSSPGKGRYEQYF. Together with reference TRBV28 and TRBJ2-7, the CDR3 gives the full variable domain: DVKVTQSSRYLVKRTGEKVFLECVQDMDHENMFWYRQDPGLGLRLIYFSYDVKMKEKGDIPEGYSVSREKKERFSLILESASTNQTSMYLCASSSPGKGRYEQYFGPGTRLTVT.

The chain couples TRBV7-9 to TRBJ2-6; D unresolved. Trimming stripped 5 bases from V and 0 bases from J, with 14 bases between. CDR3 size: 17 residues. The germline gives CDR1 SEHNR, CDR2 FQNEAQ (reference sequence). This chain's CDR3 is CASSRPAESSGANVLTF. For the CDR3, the DNA is TGTGCCAGCAGCCGACCCGCGGAGAGCTCTGGGGCCAACGTCCTGACTTTC.

This chain links TRBV7-6 with TRBJ1-2, with TRBD1 as a possible D gene (5 bases). The CDR3 is 14 amino acids. The germline V and J ends were trimmed by 1 base and 6 bases, with 12 bases remaining between them. Germline V gene data show CDR1 as SGHVS and CDR2 as FNYEAQ. CDR3 DNA: TGTGCCAGCAGCTTAGTTGTCGGGGGGGATGGCTACACCTTC. Translated, it gives CASSLVVGGDGYTF.

V usage is TRBV6-4 and J usage is TRBJ1-2, with D hard to call. Germline assignment: CDR1 MRHNA and CDR2 SNTAGT. V was trimmed by 7 bases and J by 3 bases, leaving 9 bases between them. The CDR3 is made up of 12 amino acids. CDR3 in amino acids: CASNWEHYGYTF. In DNA, the CDR3 is TGTGCCAGCAATTGGGAGCACTATGGCTACACCTTC.

This clone has more than one count but fewer than ten. The rearrangement joins TRBV7-9 to TRBJ1-2; D is unresolved. V lost 5 bases to trimming and J lost 10 bases, with 11 bases between them. Germline assignment: CDR1 SEHNR and CDR2 FQNEAQ (reference sequence). The CDR3 is 11 amino acids. CDR3 in amino acids: CASSPGGFYTF. CDR3 DNA: TGTGCCAGCAGCCCCGGCGGATTCTACACCTTC.

The gene calls are TRBV5-1 and TRBJ2-1; 9 positions match TRBD2. Losses at the gene ends were 2 bases for V and 3 bases for J; bases not matched to a gene: 3. In germline, CDR1 is SGHRS, CDR2 YFSETQ. This CDR3 spans 15 amino acids. CDR3 DNA: TGCGCCAGCAGCTTAAGCGGGGGGAACTACAATGAGCAGTTCTTC. Translation gives CASSLSGGNYNEQFF.

V gene TRBV18 combines with J gene TRBJ2-7, with D tentatively TRBD2 (6 bases). V lost 0 bases to trimming and J lost 0 bases, with 12 bases between them. Germline values: CDR1 KGHSH, CDR2 LQKENI. The CDR3 has 16 amino acids. The CDR3 DNA sequence: TGTGCCAGCTCACCACCGGAGGGGCTAAGCTCCTACGAGCAGTACTTC. It is translated as CASSPPEGLSSYEQYF.

This chain joins TRBV6-4 and TRBJ2-6; no reliable D call. Germline V gene data show CDR1 as MRHNA and CDR2 as SNTAGT. The CDR3 has 15 residues. Trimming pared 1 base from V and 2 bases from J, leaving 6 bases between. For the CDR3, the DNA is TGTGCCAGCAGTGACTTGCAGACTGGGGCCAACGTCCTGACTTTC. Its translation is CASSDLQTGANVLTF.

The rearrangement links TRBV13 to TRBJ2-1; D perhaps matches TRBD1 (5 bases). The CDR3 is 12 residues long. V lost 5 bases and J lost 6, with 8 bases in between. Germline assignment: CDR1 PRHDT and CDR2 FYEKMQ (reference sequence). This CDR3 is CASSRGPNEQFF. For the CDR3, the DNA is TGTGCCAGCAGCAGGGGCCCCAATGAGCAGTTCTTC.

This chain uses TRBV7-2 with TRBJ2-7; D gene uncertain. Germline V gene data show CDR1 as SGHTA and CDR2 as FQGNSA. The CDR3 runs to 12 residues. Trimming removed 4 bases at V and 5 bases at J, with 9 bases between. In DNA, the CDR3 is TGTGCCAGCAGCTGGGGTTCCCACGAGCAGTACTTC. The encoded protein is CASSWGSHEQYF.

This sequence joins TRBV4-3 and TRBJ2-7, with D hard to call. Germline V gene data show CDR1 as LGHNA and CDR2 as YSLEER. CDR3 length: 13 residues. The V end was cut by 4 bases, the J end by 1 base, with 8 bases between. The CDR3 nucleotides read TGCGCCAGCAGCCCCAAAGTGTCCTACGAGCAGTACTTC. Its protein product is CASSPKVSYEQYF.

This clone occurred a few times. The chain combines TRBV11-3 with TRBJ2-7; TRBD1 matches 11 bases. The CDR3 sequence is 15 residues long. Trimming cost V 5 bases and J 7 bases; bases outside gene matches: 10. Germline V gene data show CDR1 as SGHNT and CDR2 as YENEEA. CDR3 region: CASSLSGTGGGEQYF. The CDR3 DNA is TGTGCCAGCAGCCTCTCCGGGACAGGGGGAGGGGAGCAGTACTTC. Using reference TRBV11-3 and TRBJ2-7 for the parts outside the CDR3, the full variable domain is EAGVVQSPRYKIIEKKQPVAFWCNPISGHNTLYWYLQNLGQGPELLIRYENEEAVDDSQLPKDRFSAERLKGVDSTLKIQPAELGDSAVYLCASSLSGTGGGEQYFGPGTRLTVT.

This chain joins TRBV19 and TRBJ1-1; no definite D call. The CDR3 has 14 residues. From germline, CDR1 is LNHDA and CDR2 SQIVND (reference sequence). The germline V and J ends were trimmed by 3 bases and 0 bases, with 8 bases remaining between them. The CDR3 protein is CASSMGKVNTEAFF. In nucleotides, the CDR3 is TGTGCCAGTAGTATGGGGAAGGTGAACACTGAAGCTTTCTTT.

The chain is built from TRBV6-4 and TRBJ2-1, with TRBD2 identical over 9 bases. Germline V CDR1 and CDR2: MRHNA, SNTAGT. The CDR3 is 16 residues long. V trimming: 0 bases; J trimming: 5 bases; junction bases outside the gene matches: 5. The CDR3 loop reads CASSDSASGENNEQFF. CDR3 sequence (DNA): TGTGCCAGCAGTGACTCCGCTAGCGGGGAAAACAATGAGCAGTTCTTC.